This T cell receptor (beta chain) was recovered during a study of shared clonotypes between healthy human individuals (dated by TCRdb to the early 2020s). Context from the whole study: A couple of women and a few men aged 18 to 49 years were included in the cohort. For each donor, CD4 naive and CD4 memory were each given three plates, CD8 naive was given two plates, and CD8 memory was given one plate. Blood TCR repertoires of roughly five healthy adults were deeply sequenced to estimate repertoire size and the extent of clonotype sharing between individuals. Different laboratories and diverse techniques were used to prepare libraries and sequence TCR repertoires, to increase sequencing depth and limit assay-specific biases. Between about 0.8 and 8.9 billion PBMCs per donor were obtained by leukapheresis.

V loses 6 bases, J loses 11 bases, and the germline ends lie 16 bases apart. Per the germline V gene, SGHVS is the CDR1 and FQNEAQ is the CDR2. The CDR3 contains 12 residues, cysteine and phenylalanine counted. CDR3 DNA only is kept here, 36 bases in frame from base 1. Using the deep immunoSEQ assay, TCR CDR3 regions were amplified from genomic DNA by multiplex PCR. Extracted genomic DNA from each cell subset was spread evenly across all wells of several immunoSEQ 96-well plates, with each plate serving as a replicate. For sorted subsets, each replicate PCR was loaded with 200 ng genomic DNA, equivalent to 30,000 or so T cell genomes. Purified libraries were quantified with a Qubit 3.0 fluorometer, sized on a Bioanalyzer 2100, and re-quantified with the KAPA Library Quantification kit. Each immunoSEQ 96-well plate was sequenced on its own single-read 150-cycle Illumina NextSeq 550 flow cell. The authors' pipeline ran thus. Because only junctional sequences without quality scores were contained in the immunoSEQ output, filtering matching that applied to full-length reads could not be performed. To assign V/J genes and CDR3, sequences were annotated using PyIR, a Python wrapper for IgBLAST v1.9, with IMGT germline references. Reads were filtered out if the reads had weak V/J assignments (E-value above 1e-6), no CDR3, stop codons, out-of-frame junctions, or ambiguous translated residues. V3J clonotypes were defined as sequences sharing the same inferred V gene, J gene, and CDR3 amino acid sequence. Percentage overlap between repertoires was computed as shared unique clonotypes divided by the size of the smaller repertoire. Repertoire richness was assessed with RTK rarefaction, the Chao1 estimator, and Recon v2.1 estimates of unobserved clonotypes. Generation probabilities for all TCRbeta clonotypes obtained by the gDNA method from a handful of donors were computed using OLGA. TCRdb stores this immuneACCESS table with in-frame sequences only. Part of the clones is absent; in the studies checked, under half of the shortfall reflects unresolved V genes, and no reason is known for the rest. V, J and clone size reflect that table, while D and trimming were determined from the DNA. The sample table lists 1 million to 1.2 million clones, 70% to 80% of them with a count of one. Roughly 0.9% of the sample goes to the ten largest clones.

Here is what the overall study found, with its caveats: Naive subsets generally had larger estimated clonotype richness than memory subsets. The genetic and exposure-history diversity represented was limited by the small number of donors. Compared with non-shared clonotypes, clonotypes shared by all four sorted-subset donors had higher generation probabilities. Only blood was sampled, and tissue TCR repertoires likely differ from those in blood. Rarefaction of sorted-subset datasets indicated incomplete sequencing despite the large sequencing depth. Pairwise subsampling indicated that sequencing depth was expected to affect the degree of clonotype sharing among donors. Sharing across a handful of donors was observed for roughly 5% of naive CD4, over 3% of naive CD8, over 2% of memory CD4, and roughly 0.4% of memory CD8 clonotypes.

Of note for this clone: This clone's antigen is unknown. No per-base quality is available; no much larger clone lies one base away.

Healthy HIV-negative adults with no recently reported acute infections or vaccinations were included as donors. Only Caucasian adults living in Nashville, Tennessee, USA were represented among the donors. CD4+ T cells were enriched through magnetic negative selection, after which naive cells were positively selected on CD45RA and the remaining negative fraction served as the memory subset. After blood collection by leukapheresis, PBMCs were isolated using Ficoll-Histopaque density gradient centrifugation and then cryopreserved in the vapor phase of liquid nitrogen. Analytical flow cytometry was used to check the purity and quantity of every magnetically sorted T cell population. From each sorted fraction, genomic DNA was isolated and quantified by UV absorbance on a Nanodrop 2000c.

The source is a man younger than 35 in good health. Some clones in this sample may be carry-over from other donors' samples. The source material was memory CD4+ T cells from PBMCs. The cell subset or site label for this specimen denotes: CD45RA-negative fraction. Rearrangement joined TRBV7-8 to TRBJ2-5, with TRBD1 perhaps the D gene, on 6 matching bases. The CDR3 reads CASRETGREQYF. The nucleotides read TGTGCCAGCAGGGAAACAGGGAGAGAGCAGTACTTC. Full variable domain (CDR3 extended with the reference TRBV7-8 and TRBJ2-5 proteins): GAGVSQSPRYKVAKRGQDVALRCDPISGHVSLFWYQQALGQGPEFLTYFQNEAQLDKSGLPSDRFFAERPEGSVSTLKIQRTQQEDSAVYLCASRETGREQYFGPGTRLLVL.